This TCR beta chain was sequenced for a study of T-cell reconstitution after alpha-beta-depleted transplantation in children. Notes on the study in general: Reports say that about two months after transplant, the alpha-beta T cells came out of several hundred graft clones that had expanded. Newly generated T cells supplied most T-cell counts and diversity one year post-transplant. Surviving thymic progenitors and recipient T cells were the source of high TCRbeta diversity at day 60 in some patients.

The V gene lost 7 bases and the J gene lost 5 bases, with 24 bases spanning the gap. This CDR3 region has 17 residues. Worth noting for this clonotype: Its antigen is still unknown.

Unique molecular identifiers were built into the TCRbeta library. TCRdb used MiXCR to reprocess the PCR reads, holding one entry per CDR3 protein. The sample has 500,000 to 750,000 distinct CDR3 sequences, around 13% seen once. The clonotype was recovered from a male patient aged 5 to 17 who had a stem cell transplant for acute myeloid leukemia, so the T cells may come from the graft donor. This specimen consisted of PBMCs, mostly from graft donor cells, obtained 360 days after TCRalphabeta/CD19-depleted stem cell transplant. This chain links TRBV12-3 or TRBV12-4 with TRBJ2-1, with D perhaps assigned TRBD1 or TRBD2 (6 bases each). CDR3 nucleotides: TGTGCCAGCACCAGTTTGTGGGGCGGAGGGGGACACAATGAGCAGTTCTTC. It yields the protein CASTSLWGGGGHNEQFF.